The following is a T cell receptor (beta chain) sequence with its context. CDR3 size: 15 residues. Trimming at V came to 5 bases and at J to 6 bases, leaving 11 bases not matched to a gene. CDR1 is DFQATT and CDR2 is SNEGSKA in the germline V gene (reference sequence). cDNA molecules carried unique molecular identifiers, and template switching added a universal primer site. TCRdb itself ran the 5' RACE reads through MiXCR, one entry per CDR3 protein. The sample has about 480,000 distinct CDR3 sequences; 14% are singletons. The data were obtained in a study of identical twins. The sample was also reused in another study, on yellow fever vaccine responses in identical twins. That source adds: Twin vaccine T cell responses reportedly seemed partly convergent, partly personalized.

The receptor comes from a woman between 18 and 29 years old in good health. The V call is TRBV20-1, the J call TRBJ2-2, with 8 bases identical to TRBD2. The sequenced material came from CD4+ T cells sorted from blood. CDR3 in DNA: TGCAGTGCTTTTAGCGGGGAGGGATTCGCCGGGGAGCTGTTTTTT. Its translation is CSAFSGEGFAGELFF.